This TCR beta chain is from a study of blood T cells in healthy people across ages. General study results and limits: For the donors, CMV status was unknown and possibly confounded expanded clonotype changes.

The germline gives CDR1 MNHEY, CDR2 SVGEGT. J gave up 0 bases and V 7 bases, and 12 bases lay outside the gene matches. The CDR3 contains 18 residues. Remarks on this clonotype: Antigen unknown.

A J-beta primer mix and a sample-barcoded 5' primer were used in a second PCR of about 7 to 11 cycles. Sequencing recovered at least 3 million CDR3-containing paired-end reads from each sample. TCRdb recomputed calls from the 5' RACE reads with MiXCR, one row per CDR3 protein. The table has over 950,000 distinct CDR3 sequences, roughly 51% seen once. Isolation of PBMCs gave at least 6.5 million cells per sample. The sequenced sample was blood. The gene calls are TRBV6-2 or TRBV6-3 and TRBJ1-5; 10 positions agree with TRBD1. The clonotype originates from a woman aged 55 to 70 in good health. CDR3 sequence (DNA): TGTGCCAGCACCCGGACAGGGGGGCAAGGCTATAGCAATCAGCCCCAGCATTTT. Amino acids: CASTRTGGQGYSNQPQHF.